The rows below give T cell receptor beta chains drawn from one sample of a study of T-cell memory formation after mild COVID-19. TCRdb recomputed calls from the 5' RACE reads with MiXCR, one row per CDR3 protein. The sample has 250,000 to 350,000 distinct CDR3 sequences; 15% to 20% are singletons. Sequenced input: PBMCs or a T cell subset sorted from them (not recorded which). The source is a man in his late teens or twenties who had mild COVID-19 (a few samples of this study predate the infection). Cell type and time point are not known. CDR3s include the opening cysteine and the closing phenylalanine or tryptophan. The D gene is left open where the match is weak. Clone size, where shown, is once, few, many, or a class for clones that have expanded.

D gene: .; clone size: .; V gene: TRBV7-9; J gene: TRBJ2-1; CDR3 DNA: TGTGCCAGCAGCTTAGCGGTTTCGTACAATGAGCAGTTCTTC; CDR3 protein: CASSLAVSYNEQFF
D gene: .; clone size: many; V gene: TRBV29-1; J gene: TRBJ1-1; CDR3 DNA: TGCAGCGTTGATTTGCAGGTTTTGAGCACTGAAGCTTTCTTT; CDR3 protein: CSVDLQVLSTEAFF
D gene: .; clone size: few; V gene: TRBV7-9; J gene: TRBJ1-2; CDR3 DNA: TGTGCCAGCAGCTTAAGGGATTACTATGGCTACACCTTC; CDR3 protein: CASSLRDYYGYTF
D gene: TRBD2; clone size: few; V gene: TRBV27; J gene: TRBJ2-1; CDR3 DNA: TGTGCCAGTGAAAGGGGACTAGCGGGGGGTGGGGAGCAGTTCTTC; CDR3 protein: CASERGLAGGGEQFF
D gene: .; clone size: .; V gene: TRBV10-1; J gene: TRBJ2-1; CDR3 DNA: TGCGCCAGCAGTGACAATCTGGGCCATGAGCAGTTCTTC; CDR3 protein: CASSDNLGHEQFF
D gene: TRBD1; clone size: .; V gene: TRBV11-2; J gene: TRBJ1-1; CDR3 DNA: TGTGCCAGCAGCCCATTGACAGGGAGGGCTGAAGCTTTCTTT; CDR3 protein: CASSPLTGRAEAFF
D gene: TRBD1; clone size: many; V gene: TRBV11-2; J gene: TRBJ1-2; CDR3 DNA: TGTGCCAGCAGCCCCCTAGACAGGGCGGGGGATGGCTACACCTTC; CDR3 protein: CASSPLDRAGDGYTF
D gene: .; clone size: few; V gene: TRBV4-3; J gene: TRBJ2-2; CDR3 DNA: TGCGCCAGCAGCCAAGATCTCGTGGGGCCCGGGGAGCTGTTTTTT; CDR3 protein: CASSQDLVGPGELFF
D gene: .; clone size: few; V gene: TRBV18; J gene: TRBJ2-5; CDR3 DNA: TGTGCCAGCTCGCTCAGGGCAGGGACCGGGGAGACCCAGTACTTC; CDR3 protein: CASSLRAGTGETQYF
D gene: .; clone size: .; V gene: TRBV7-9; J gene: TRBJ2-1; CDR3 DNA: TGTGCCAGCAGCTTAGGCCCAGGAGGGGAAAATGAGCAGTTCTTC; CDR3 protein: CASSLGPGGENEQFF
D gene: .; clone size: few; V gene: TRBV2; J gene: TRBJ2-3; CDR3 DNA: TGTGCCAGCAGCCTACTAGGGGTGGACTCAGATACGCAGTATTTT; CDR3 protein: CASSLLGVDSDTQYF
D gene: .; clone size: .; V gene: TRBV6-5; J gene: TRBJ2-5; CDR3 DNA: TGTGCCAGCAGCAACCGGGACATGGAGATGGTGACCCAGTACTTC; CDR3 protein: CASSNRDMEMVTQYF
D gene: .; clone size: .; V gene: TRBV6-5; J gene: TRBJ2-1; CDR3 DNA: TGTGCCAGCAGTTATTTCGGGGGGCTTGGTGAGCAGTTCTTC; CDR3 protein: CASSYFGGLGEQFF
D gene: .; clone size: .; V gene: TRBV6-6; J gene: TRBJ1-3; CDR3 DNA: TGTGCCAGCAGATCGGGTGGTGGTGGAAACACCATATATTTT; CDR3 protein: CASRSGGGGNTIYF
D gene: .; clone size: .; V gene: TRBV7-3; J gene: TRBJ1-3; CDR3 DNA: TGTGCCAGCAGCTTAATCGGGGGTAGTGGAAACACCATATATTTT; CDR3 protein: CASSLIGGSGNTIYF
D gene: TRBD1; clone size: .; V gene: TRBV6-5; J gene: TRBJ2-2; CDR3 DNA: TGTGCCGTTAAAAGGACAGGGGGCATCGGGGAGCTGTTTTTT; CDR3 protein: CAVKRTGGIGELFF
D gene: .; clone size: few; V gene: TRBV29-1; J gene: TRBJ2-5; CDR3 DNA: TGCAGCGTTGAAGCGGCAGTCCAAGAGACCCAGTACTTC; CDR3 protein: CSVEAAVQETQYF
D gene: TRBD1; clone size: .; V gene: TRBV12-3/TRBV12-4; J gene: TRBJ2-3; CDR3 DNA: TGTGCCAGCAGGATGACAGGGGGGTCAGATACGCAGTATTTT; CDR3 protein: CASRMTGGSDTQYF
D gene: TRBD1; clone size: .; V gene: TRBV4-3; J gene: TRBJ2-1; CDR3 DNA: TGCGCCAGCAGCCAAGAGGGACAGGGGTACAATGAGCAGTTCTTC; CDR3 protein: CASSQEGQGYNEQFF
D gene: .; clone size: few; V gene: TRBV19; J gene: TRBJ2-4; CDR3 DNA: TGTGCCAGTAGTATTGCGGGGATGGATAACATTCAGTACTTC; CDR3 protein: CASSIAGMDNIQYF
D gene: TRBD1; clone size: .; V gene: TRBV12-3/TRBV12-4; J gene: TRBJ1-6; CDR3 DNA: TGTGCCAGCAGTCCAGGGGGCGGTGGTTCACCCCTCCACTTT; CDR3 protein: CASSPGGGGSPLHF
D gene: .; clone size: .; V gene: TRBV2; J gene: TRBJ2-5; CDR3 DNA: TGTGCCAGCACCGACGGGTACCAAGAGACCCAGTACTTC; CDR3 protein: CASTDGYQETQYF
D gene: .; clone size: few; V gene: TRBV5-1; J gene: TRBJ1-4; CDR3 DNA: TGCGCCAGCAGCTTGATCAGGGCAACTAATGAAAAACTGTTTTTT; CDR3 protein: CASSLIRATNEKLFF
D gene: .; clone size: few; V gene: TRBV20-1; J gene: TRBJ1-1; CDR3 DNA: TGCAGTGCTAGTCCACAGGGCTCTGAAGCTTTCTTT; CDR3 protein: CSASPQGSEAFF
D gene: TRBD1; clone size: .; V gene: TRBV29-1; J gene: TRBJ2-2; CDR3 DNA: TGCAGCGTGACCCCACAGGGGCGAAGCGGGGAGCTGTTTTTT; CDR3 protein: CSVTPQGRSGELFF
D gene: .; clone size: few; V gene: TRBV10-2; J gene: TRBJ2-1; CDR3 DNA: TGCGCCAGCAGTCCTTCGGGGGCTCCCTACAATGAGCAGTTCTTC; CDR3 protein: CASSPSGAPYNEQFF
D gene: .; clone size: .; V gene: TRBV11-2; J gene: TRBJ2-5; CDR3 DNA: TGTGCCAGCAGCCTGGGGGGACTTACAGAGACCCAGTACTTC; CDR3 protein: CASSLGGLTETQYF
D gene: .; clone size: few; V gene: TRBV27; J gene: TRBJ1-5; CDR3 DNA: TGTGCCAGCAGTCTATCGGGGGGGCCCCAGCATTTT; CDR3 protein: CASSLSGGPQHF
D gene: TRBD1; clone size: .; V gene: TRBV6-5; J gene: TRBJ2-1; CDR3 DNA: TGTGCCAGCACATCCGCAAGCCGGACAGGGCACGATGAGCAGTTCTTC; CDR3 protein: CASTSASRTGHDEQFF
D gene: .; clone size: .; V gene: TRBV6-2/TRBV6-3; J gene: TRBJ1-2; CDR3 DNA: TGTGCCAGCAGGCCCGGGGCCAACTATGGCTACACCTTC; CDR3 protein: CASRPGANYGYTF
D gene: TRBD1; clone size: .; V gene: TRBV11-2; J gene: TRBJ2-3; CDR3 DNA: TGTGCCAGCGCCCGGGACAGGGGAACAGATACGCAGTATTTT; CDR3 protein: CASARDRGTDTQYF
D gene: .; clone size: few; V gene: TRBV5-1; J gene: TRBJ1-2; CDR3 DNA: TGCGCCAGCAGTCAAAGGGCGGATGGCTACACCTTC; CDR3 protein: CASSQRADGYTF
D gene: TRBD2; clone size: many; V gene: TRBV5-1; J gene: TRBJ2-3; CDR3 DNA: TGCGCCAGCAGCTTGTATACTAGCGGGGGGGCAATTACGCAGTATTTT; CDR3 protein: CASSLYTSGGAITQYF
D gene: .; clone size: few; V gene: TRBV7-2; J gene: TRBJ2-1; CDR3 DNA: TGTGCCAGCAGCTTAGTTGCACAGGGCCACAATGAGCAGTTCTTC; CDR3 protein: CASSLVAQGHNEQFF
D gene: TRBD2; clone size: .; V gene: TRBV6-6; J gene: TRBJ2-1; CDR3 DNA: TGTGCCAGCGGTAGCGGGGGTGTCTCCTACAATGAGCAGTTCTTC; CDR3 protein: CASGSGGVSYNEQFF
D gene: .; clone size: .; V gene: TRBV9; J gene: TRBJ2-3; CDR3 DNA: TGTGCCAGCAGCGTAGAAGGGGGAGGCGGTTTCACAGATACGCAGTATTTT; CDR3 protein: CASSVEGGGGFTDTQYF
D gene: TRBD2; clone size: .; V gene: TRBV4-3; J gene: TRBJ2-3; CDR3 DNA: TGCGCCAGCAGCCAAGATCGGGGGGGGCTAGGGGCAGATACGCAGTATTTT; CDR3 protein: CASSQDRGGLGADTQYF
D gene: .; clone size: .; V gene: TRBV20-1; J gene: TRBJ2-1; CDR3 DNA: TGCAGTGCCACTTCAGGGGACTTCTCCTACAATGAGCAGTTCTTC; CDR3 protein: CSATSGDFSYNEQFF
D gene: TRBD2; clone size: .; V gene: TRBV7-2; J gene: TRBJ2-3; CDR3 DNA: TGTGCCAGCAGCCGCCTAGCGGGGGGGCGCGGCACAGATACGCAGTATTTT; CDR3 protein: CASSRLAGGRGTDTQYF
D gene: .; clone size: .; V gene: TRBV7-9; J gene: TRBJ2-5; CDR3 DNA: TGTGCCAGCGCGGCAGTCCAAGAGACCCAGTACTTC; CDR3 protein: CASAAVQETQYF
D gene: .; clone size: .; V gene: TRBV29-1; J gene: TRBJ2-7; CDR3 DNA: TGCAGCGTTGGGGCCTCCCCTACTGGGCAGTACTTC; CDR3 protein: CSVGASPTGQYF
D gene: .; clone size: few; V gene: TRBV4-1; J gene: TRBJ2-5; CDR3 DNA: TGCGCCAGCAGCCTGACGGTGAAGCAAGAGACCCAGTACTTC; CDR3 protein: CASSLTVKQETQYF
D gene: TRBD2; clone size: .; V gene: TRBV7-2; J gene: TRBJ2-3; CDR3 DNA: TGTGCCAGCAGGGCTAGCGGGGGGCCAGGAGATACGCAGTATTTT; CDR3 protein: CASRASGGPGDTQYF